These T cell receptor beta chains were read from a single sample in a study of shared clonotypes between healthy human individuals. Data came from immunoSEQ multiplex PCR; TCRdb stores just in-frame clones and leaves some out. The table includes about 580,000 clones, nearly 98% detected once. The sample consisted of naive CD8+ T cells sorted from blood. Receptor source: a man aged 25-45 years in good health. Both conserved end residues are part of each CDR3. The D gene is left open where the match is weak. Expanded clones are given a class, and other clones once, few, many or no size at all.

>TRBJ2-7|.|TRBV11-2|.
TGTGCCAGCAGCCTGGGGGGGACAGGTGGCTGGGAGCAGTACTTC
CASSLGGTGGWEQYF
>TRBJ2-5|.|TRBV27|.
TGTGCCAGCAGTCCTTGGGACATCCGTCTCCAAGAGACCCAGTACTTC
CASSPWDIRLQETQYF
>TRBJ2-1|.|TRBV5-1|.
TGCGCCAGCAGCTTGAGGCCCAGCTCCTACAATGAGCAGTTCTTC
CASSLRPSSYNEQFF
>TRBJ1-1|.|TRBV10-1|.
TGCGCCAGCAGTCAGTCGGGGGGCTACACTGAAGCTTTCTTT
CASSQSGGYTEAFF
>TRBJ2-1|.|TRBV27|.
TGTGCCAGCAGTCCCCATTCCTACAATGAGCAGTTCTTC
CASSPHSYNEQFF
>TRBJ1-1|TRBD1|TRBV13|.
TGTGCCAGCAGCCTGGAGGGGGCAGACTCGAACACTGAAGCTTTCTTT
CASSLEGADSNTEAFF
>TRBJ2-7|.|TRBV10-3|.
TGTGCCATCAGTGAGCGTTACGAGCAGTACTTC
CAISERYEQYF
>TRBJ1-2|.|TRBV28|.
TGTGCCAGCAGTTTATCCGGGACCACGACCTATGGCTACACCTTC
CASSLSGTTTYGYTF
>TRBJ1-5|.|TRBV4-3|.
TGCGCCAGCAGCCAAGATCGCTCATATAGCAATCAGCCCCAGCATTTT
CASSQDRSYSNQPQHF
>TRBJ2-7|.|TRBV9|.
TGTGCCAGCAGCGACCACGAGCAGTACTTC
CASSDHEQYF
>TRBJ2-5|TRBD1|TRBV18|.
TGTGCCAGCTCGACAGGGGACCATTGGACCCAGTACTTC
CASSTGDHWTQYF
>TRBJ2-3|.|TRBV14|.
TGTGCCAGCAGCCAAGAAGGTTACCCGGAGACCACAGGAGACGATACGCAGTATTTT
CASSQEGYPETTGDDTQYF
>TRBJ2-1|TRBD2|TRBV11-2|.
TGTGCCAGCAGCTCGGGACTAGCGGGAGGGATCTACAATGAGCAGTTCTTC
CASSSGLAGGIYNEQFF
>TRBJ2-7|.|TRBV27|.
TGTGCCAGCAGTTCGGCAGTGGGGACGGACCACTACGAGCAGTACTTC
CASSSAVGTDHYEQYF
>TRBJ2-5|TRBD1|TRBV4-1|.
TGCGCCAGCAGCCCCGAGGACAGGGGAGAGACCCAGTACTTC
CASSPEDRGETQYF
>TRBJ1-2|TRBD1|TRBV20-1|.
TGCAGTGCGATCGGGACAGATGGCTACACCTTC
CSAIGTDGYTF
>TRBJ1-1|.|TRBV27|.
TGTGCCAGCAGTTTATCGTTTAGGGTTAACACTGAAGCTTTCTTT
CASSLSFRVNTEAFF
>TRBJ2-7|.|TRBV2|.
TGTGCCAGCAGGGCCCTGGGACAAAACTACGAGCAGTACTTC
CASRALGQNYEQYF
>TRBJ2-1|TRBD2|TRBV6-5|.
TGTGCCAGCAGTTACTCTAGCGGGAGCCTCTACAATGAGCAGTTCTTC
CASSYSSGSLYNEQFF
>TRBJ2-1|.|TRBV19|.
TGTGCCAGTAGTCGAGACAGGGGACTATTCAATGAGCAGTTCTTC
CASSRDRGLFNEQFF
>TRBJ2-1|.|TRBV9|.
TGTGCCAGCAGCCCGGGGGGCGCCCGGAATGCTGAGCAGTTCTTC
CASSPGGARNAEQFF
>TRBJ2-1|.|TRBV2|.
TGTGCCAGCAGTGAATCGGGGACGTCCTACAATGAGCAGTTCTTC
CASSESGTSYNEQFF
>TRBJ2-1|TRBD2|TRBV27|.
TGTGCCAGCAGTCCAGCGGGAGGACTCCCTAACAATGAGCAGTTCTTC
CASSPAGGLPNNEQFF
>TRBJ2-1|TRBD2|TRBV19|.
TGTGCCACCACCCCCGGGAGGGCCTGGATAGATGAGCAGTTCTTC
CATTPGRAWIDEQFF
>TRBJ2-7|.|TRBV7-9|.
TGTGCCACCGCGAGACAGGATGCCTCCTACGAGCAGTACTTC
CATARQDASYEQYF
>TRBJ2-2|.|TRBV5-4|.
TGTGCCAGCAGCGGCTCATCCGGGGAGCTGTTTTTT
CASSGSSGELFF
>TRBJ2-7|.|TRBV2|once
TGTGCCAGCAGTGGCCCGGGACGCTTATACGAGCAGTACTTC
CASSGPGRLYEQYF
>TRBJ2-4|TRBD2|TRBV11-3|.
TGTGCCAGCAGCGGGGGTAGCGGGAGGTCCAAAAACATTCAGTACTTC
CASSGGSGRSKNIQYF
>TRBJ2-1|.|TRBV5-1|.
TGCGCCAGCAGCTTGGCGTTGTTGGATGAGCAGTTCTTC
CASSLALLDEQFF
>TRBJ1-2|.|TRBV9|.
TGTGCCAGCAGCACAGGGTCTTCTAACTATGGCTACACCTTC
CASSTGSSNYGYTF
>TRBJ1-2|TRBD1|TRBV9|.
TGTGCCAGCAGCGTAGACGGGACAGCTTATGGCTACACCTTC
CASSVDGTAYGYTF
>TRBJ2-5|TRBD2|TRBV19|.
TGTGCCAGTAGTCGGACTAGCTCCGTGGAGACCCAGTACTTC
CASSRTSSVETQYF
>TRBJ2-2|.|TRBV7-9|.
TGTGCCAGCAGCCCCCAAACAGGTGTGCGGGAGCTGTTTTTT
CASSPQTGVRELFF
>TRBJ1-3|TRBD1|TRBV5-4|.
TGTGCCAGCAGCGGACAGGGCTTCTCTGGAAACACCATATATTTT
CASSGQGFSGNTIYF
>TRBJ2-7|TRBD2|TRBV4-1|.
TGCGCCAGCAGCTCGTCCGCTAGCGGAACCTACGAGCAGTACTTC
CASSSSASGTYEQYF
>TRBJ2-1|TRBD2|TRBV5-1|.
TGCGCCAGCAGCTCGCAAGCCGGACTAGCGCCCTACAATGAGCAGTTCTTC
CASSSQAGLAPYNEQFF
>TRBJ2-7|.|TRBV5-1|.
TGCGCCAGCAGCTTGGAAGGGAGCCGGCCCGAGCAGTACTTC
CASSLEGSRPEQYF
>TRBJ1-2|TRBD1|TRBV27|.
TGTGCCAGCACCGACAGGGTGGCCTATGGCTACACCTTC
CASTDRVAYGYTF
>TRBJ1-5|.|TRBV7-9|.
TGTGCCAGCAGCTTAAACACCTCGCCCGATCAGCCCCAGCATTTT
CASSLNTSPDQPQHF
>TRBJ2-7|.|TRBV7-9|.
TGTGCCAGCAGCACCGAGGGAGACAACTACTACGAGCAGTACTTC
CASSTEGDNYYEQYF